This TCR beta chain was sequenced in a study of blood T cell repertoires in COVID-19. Whole-study context: The cDNA or gDNA used as material had been derived from T cells, B-cell-depleted T cells, or PBMCs.

Profiling relied on immunoSEQ multiplex PCR, and the TCRdb table lists in-frame clones only, not all of them. The sample holds 160,000 or so clones; over 80% are singletons and the top ten take more than 1.5%. The CDR3 has 14 amino acids. The V and J ends lost 5 bases and 5 bases, in that order; junction bases with no gene match: 2. Germline V CDR1 and CDR2: SGHNT, YENEEA. The sequenced material came from peripheral blood. The V and J genes are TRBV11-3 and TRBJ2-2, with 10 positions matching TRBD1. This sequence originates from a woman aged 45-65 years with acute or convalescent COVID-19. CDR3 DNA sequence: TGTGCCAGCAGCCCGGGACAGGGGACCGGGGAGCTGTTTTTT. The encoded protein is CASSPGQGTGELFF. The complete variable domain, with remaining parts taken from reference TRBV11-3 and TRBJ2-2, reads EAGVVQSPRYKIIEKKQPVAFWCNPISGHNTLYWYLQNLGQGPELLIRYENEEAVDDSQLPKDRFSAERLKGVDSTLKIQPAELGDSAVYLCASSPGQGTGELFFGEGSRLTVL.